The sequence of this TCR beta chain was determined in a study of cytomegalovirus exposure and HLA in healthy donors. Whole-study findings and limits: A cluster of highly shared sequence variants was likely a sequencing artifact. Cytomegalovirus association was assigned to about 150 TCR beta chains. Equally common other TCR beta chains were less clonally expanded than HLA-associated ones, a later analysis found. Follow-up analysis seemed to connect common viral pathogens with several of the most significant clusters identified.

Trimming left V 5 bases short and J 6 bases short, with 21 bases between. This CDR3 has 15 residues. Germline CDR1 GTSNPN, CDR2 SVGIG (reference sequence). It was with 60 Vbeta and 13 Jbeta primers that the PCR ran. Sequencing used immunoSEQ multiplex PCR; TCRdb keeps in-frame clones, though not all of them. The sample includes about 250,000 clones, 80% of them seen just once. This clone was seen a few times. The antigen is unknown. Sequencing was done on a sample of PBMCs. The chain recombines TRBV30 with TRBJ2-3, with a possible D match to TRBD1 (6 bases). The sequence came from a girl aged 2 to 9 in good health and CMV-seronegative. This chain's CDR3 is CAWAGTPELEDTQYF. The CDR3 DNA reads as TGTGCCTGGGCCGGGACACCTGAGCTTGAGGATACGCAGTATTTT.